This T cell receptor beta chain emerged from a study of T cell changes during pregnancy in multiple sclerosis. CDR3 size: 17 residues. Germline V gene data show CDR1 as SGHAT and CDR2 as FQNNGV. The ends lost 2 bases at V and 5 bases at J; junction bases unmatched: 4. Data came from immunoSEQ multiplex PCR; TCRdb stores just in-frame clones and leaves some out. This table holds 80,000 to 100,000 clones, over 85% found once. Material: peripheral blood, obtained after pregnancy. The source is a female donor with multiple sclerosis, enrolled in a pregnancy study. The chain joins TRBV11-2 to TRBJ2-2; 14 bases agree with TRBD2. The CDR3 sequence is CASSLTGTSGRTGELFF. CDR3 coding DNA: TGTGCCAGCAGCTTAACCGGGACTAGCGGGAGAACCGGGGAGCTGTTTTTT.